This T cell receptor beta chain was profiled in a study of regulatory T cells in long-lasting Graves disease. Study-wide background: Persistence in Graves' disease denoted antithyroid drug use beyond 5 years alongside positive TSH receptor antibodies. Study-wide results and limits: Those with persistent disease had in common more public clonotypes (about 3,000) than new patients (around 910).

The table lists this clonotype with a few counts. The antigen is unknown. Through Arm-PCR of CDR3 regions and iRepertoire HTBI primers, TCR beta libraries were built. How the authors handled the data: Identified segments across samples numbered approximately 62 TRBV and over eleven TRBJ. TCRdb called the multiplex PCR reads again in MiXCR, with one record for every CDR3 protein. In this record, the V and J calls reflect TCRdb's handling and not the investigators' own analysis. The table shows under 500,000 distinct CDR3 sequences, with about 20% occurring only once. Germline assignment: CDR1 SEHNR and CDR2 FQNEAQ (reference sequence). There are 12 residues in the CDR3. Trimming shortened V by 5 bases and J by 8 bases, and 10 bases separated the two germline ends. Sample time point: persistent/refractory GD, antithyroid drugs over 5 years with positive TRAb. The TCR library was prepared using RNA isolated from PBMCs. EDTA tubes held roughly 9 milliliters of peripheral blood from each patient.

This chain joins TRBV7-9 and TRBJ2-4; D unresolved. This material consisted of peripheral blood mononuclear cells (PBMCs), taken when the disease was refractory, from a patient treated with antithyroid drugs. The sequence was obtained from a female donor with Graves disease. CDR3 nucleotide sequence: TGTGCCAGCAGCCGCCCGGCGGACATTCAGTACTTC. Translated: CASSRPADIQYF.